Described below is a single T cell receptor beta chain sequence and its context. No antigen is known for it. No base quality values were provided; no much bigger clone lies one nucleotide off. RNA was extracted using the RNeasy kit, and about 0.45 to 1 ug of the RNA was reverse transcribed with random hexamers. The immunoSEQ multiplex PCR assay, covering 54 Vbeta and 13 Jbeta segments, was used to amplify TCR beta CDR3 regions. Bias from PCR amplification was corrected by using a synthetic template baseline for primer optimization and for computational correction. In the source study's methods: Reads were annotated to V, D and J genes per IMGT and analyzed with immunoSEQ Analyzer, keeping only productive sequences. Clonality was computed as one minus Shannon entropy normalized by log2 of the number of productive unique sequences. For each patient and control, public and private clones were evaluated among the 100 most prevalent clones. Clones were defined as Susac-specific when absent from the healthy and MS cohorts, from approximately 1,100 published viral clones and from other ImmuneACCESS disease sequences. TCRdb's own reprocessing of the public reads used fastp at Q25 and MiXCR and kept productive beta chains. Records with the same CDR3 protein are collapsed into one entry carrying the most frequent genes and DNA. None of the V and J calls come from the authors' own analysis; TCRdb made them. Recorded for this sample are some 160,000 distinct CDR3 sequences; roughly 95% of them occurred a single time. The ten biggest clones cover over 0.075% of the sample.

Peripheral blood CD8+ and CD4+ T cells from healthy donors, Susac syndrome patients and multiple sclerosis patients were profiled by high-throughput TCR beta sequencing. Susac syndrome patients met recently defined diagnostic criteria for definite or probable disease. Bulk CD8+ and CD4+ T cells were purified magnetically by negative isolation, whereas CD8+ TEMRA cells were enriched by FACS. Blood was collected in EDTA tubes and processed within 24 hours, with PBMCs isolated through density gradient centrifugation. PBMCs destined for TCR sequencing were cryopreserved in liquid nitrogen and later thawed in a 37 °C water bath. A purity of at least 90% was achieved for sorted or isolated CD4+, CD8+ and CD8+ TEMRA cells. This entry comes from a study of CD8 T cells in Susac syndrome (dated by TCRdb to between 2019 and 2020). At the level of the whole study: Among the sequenced Susac syndrome patients, about 6 had clinically active disease and eight were in clinical remission. At blood withdrawal, Susac syndrome patients were either therapy-naive, taking corticosteroids (in some cases with IVIg as well), or taking IVIg alone. Whether CD8+ T cell activation and differentiation in Susac syndrome was antigen driven was tested using repertoire sequencing. Results the study describes overall, beyond this receptor: The CD4+ T cell repertoire of patients with Susac syndrome showed no detectable clonal expansion. The number of individuals in the TCR sequencing and HLA analysis was acknowledged as relatively small.

After removal of 7 bases from V and 1 base from J, the junction retains 3 bases not matched to a gene. The cysteine opens and the phenylalanine closes a CDR3 of 14 amino acids. The entry retains the CDR3 DNA only, 42 bases that are in frame from base 1. The receptor was derived from a human donor with Susac syndrome. Sequencing was done on a sample of CD4+ T cells from PBMCs. The sequence joins TRBV12-3 or TRBV12-4 to TRBJ2-2, with 7 bases matching TRBD2. The bases are TGTGCCAGCAACCTAGCGGAGAACACCGGGGAGCTGTTTTTT. It codes for CASNLAENTGELFF.